These 22 T cell receptor beta chains were sequenced from one sample in a study of glioma-infiltrating T cells after dendritic cell vaccination. Profiled with immunoSEQ multiplex PCR; TCRdb holds only in-frame clones, not every one. The top ten hold about a sixth of the sample, which has about 92,000 clones, 85% to 90% seen once. The specimen comprised blood, sampled before dendritic cell vaccination. These receptors were obtained from a human donor with glioblastoma.

The CDR3 DNA is TGTGCCACGGGTCAGCCAGGTTCCACAGATACGCAGTATTTT. Amino acids: CATGQPGSTDTQYF. This chain connects TRBV15 to TRBJ2-3; D ambiguous. V lost 9 bases, J lost 2 bases, and 15 bases lay in between. Germline V CDR1 and CDR2: LNHNV, YYDKDF (reference sequence). The length of the CDR3 is 14 residues.

This chain joins TRBV7-6 and TRBJ2-7, with D uncertain. This CDR3 contains 16 residues. The V end lost 1 base, the J end lost 6 bases, and 19 bases lay between the germline ends. In germline, CDR1 is SGHVS, CDR2 FNYEAQ. CDR3 bases: TGTGCCAGCAGCTTAGTTCCCCCACCGGCGGATGGCGAGCAGTACTTC. It specifies CASSLVPPPADGEQYF.

V and J are TRBV5-1 and TRBJ1-1, with 8 bases lining up with TRBD1. V dropped 1 base and J dropped 4; count of bases not matched to a gene: 6. Germline CDR1 and CDR2: SGHRS and YFSETQ. The CDR3 spans 15 residues. The CDR3 bases are TGCGCCAGCAGCTTGAGGTCAGGGGGCGTCACTGAAGCTTTCTTT. This translates into CASSLRSGGVTEAFF.

V and J are TRBV2 and TRBJ1-2, with D possibly being TRBD1 (6 bases). This CDR3 contains 13 residues. CDR1 and CDR2 from the germline V gene are SNHLY and FYNNEI. The V and J ends lost 2 bases and 8 bases respectively, with 12 bases between them. The CDR3 DNA reads TGTGCCAGCAGTGAAACCGGACAGCAAGGCTACACCTTC. Amino acid sequence: CASSETGQQGYTF.

This chain links TRBV5-1 with TRBJ1-1; 8 positions match TRBD1. Germline loops: CDR1 SGHRS, CDR2 YFSETQ. The CDR3 has 16 residues. The J segment lost 4 bases and the V segment lost 3 bases, leaving 11 bases of the junction unmatched. CDR3: CASSSPRAGGVTEAFF. CDR3 sequence (DNA): TGCGCCAGCAGCTCCCCACGGGCAGGGGGCGTCACTGAAGCTTTCTTT.

The rearrangement joins TRBV7-3 to TRBJ2-1; 8 positions agree with TRBD2. The CDR3 totals 13 residues. Germline V gene sequence: CDR1 SGHTA, CDR2 FQGTGA. The V and J ends lost 4 bases and 9 bases, in that order; junction bases with no gene match: 5. For the CDR3, the DNA is TGTGCCAGCAGCTCTGGACTAGCTGGTGAGCAGTTCTTC. Translated, it gives CASSSGLAGEQFF.

This chain uses TRBV5-4 with TRBJ2-7, with 9 bases matching TRBD1. The CDR3 sequence is 18 residues long. Germline trimming cut 2 bases from V and 4 bases from J; bases unmatched to any gene: 16. Germline loops: CDR1 SGHNT, CDR2 YYREEE (reference sequence). The CDR3 nucleotides read TGTGCCAGCAGCTTCCGGGACAGGGTTTTCTCAGCAGTATACGAGCAGTACTTC. It specifies CASSFRDRVFSAVYEQYF.

The chain links TRBV5-6 to TRBJ2-7; 8 bases are shared with TRBD1. Germline assignment: CDR1 SGHDT and CDR2 YYEEEE. The CDR3 runs to 17 residues. Trimming took 1 base from V and 0 from J; bases not matched to a gene: 9. CDR3 amino acids: CASSLSQGALYSYEQYF. The CDR3 bases are TGTGCCAGCAGCTTGTCTCAGGGGGCGCTTTACTCCTACGAGCAGTACTTC.

The genes are TRBV5-1 and TRBJ2-4; tentative D call: TRBD1 (6 bases). This CDR3 has 16 residues. Germline V gives CDR1 SGHRS, CDR2 YFSETQ. The ends were cut back, 4 bases at V and 0 bases at J, with 14 bases in the middle. CDR3 amino acids: CASSPGTLLAKNIQYF. CDR3 DNA: TGCGCCAGCAGCCCAGGGACACTCCTAGCCAAAAACATTCAGTACTTC.

This clone was found once. This CDR3 is CASSLWSMRLNTDTQYF. The CDR3 region has the DNA TGCGCCAGCAGCTTGTGGTCCATGAGACTAAACACAGATACGCAGTATTTT. This chain connects TRBV5-1 to TRBJ2-3; perhaps TRBD2 as D (5 bases). This CDR3 comprises 17 residues. The germline V gene has CDR1 SGHRS and CDR2 YFSETQ. With 1 base removed from V and 2 bases from J, the gap between germline ends came to 17 bases.

This chain connects TRBV5-4 to TRBJ2-3, with 15 bases lining up with TRBD2. The junction had 4 bases not matched to a gene; V was cut back by 2 bases and J by 9 bases. Germline V gene data show CDR1 as SGHNT and CDR2 as YYREEE (reference sequence). The CDR3 has 15 residues. DNA for the CDR3: TGTGCCAGCAGCTTAGTTGGGACTAGCGGGAGGACGCAGTATTTT. Protein product: CASSLVGTSGRTQYF.

This chain links TRBV6-5 with TRBJ1-2; the D is unclear. Germline V gene sequence: CDR1 MNHEY, CDR2 SVGAGI. V lost 5 bases to trimming and J lost 6 bases, with 16 bases between them. The CDR3 is 14 amino acids. DNA of the CDR3: TGTGCCAGCAGTCCCTGGACTCAACCGGATGGCTACACCTTC. Translated: CASSPWTQPDGYTF.

The chain carries TRBV5-1 and TRBJ1-1, with D perhaps matching TRBD1 (6 bases). Germline V gene data show CDR1 as SGHRS and CDR2 as YFSETQ. The CDR3 consists of 14 residues. V lost 5 bases and J lost 1, with 12 bases in between. CDR3 nucleotides: TGCGCCAGCAGTCGCGACAGGCAGAACACTGAAGCTTTCTTT. Translation: CASSRDRQNTEAFF.

V usage is TRBV18 and J usage is TRBJ2-2, with D possibly being TRBD2 (5 bases). CDR3 length: 16 amino acids. Germline values: CDR1 KGHSH, CDR2 LQKENI. With 1 base removed from V and 1 base from J, the gap between germline ends came to 10 bases. CDR3: CASSPLSGGNTGELFF. The CDR3 DNA follows: TGTGCCAGCTCACCACTGAGCGGAGGGAACACCGGGGAGCTGTTTTTT.

The rearrangement links TRBV7-6 to TRBJ1-2; D remains unclear. Trimming shortened V by 1 base and J by 8 bases, and 11 bases separated the two germline ends. Per the germline V gene, CDR1 is SGHVS and CDR2 is FNYEAQ. This CDR3 spans 13 amino acids. CDR3 sequence: CASSLGPGGGYTF. As DNA, the CDR3 is TGTGCCAGCAGCTTAGGGCCAGGAGGGGGCTACACCTTC.

The CDR3 reads CASSHSEGASSYEQYF. The CDR3 nucleotides read TGTGCCAGCAGCCACTCGGAGGGGGCAAGCTCCTACGAGCAGTACTTC. V usage is TRBV4-2 and J usage is TRBJ2-7; possibly TRBD1 for D (7 bases). The V gene's germline CDR1 is LGHNA and CDR2 YNFKEQ. V lost 3 bases, J lost 0 bases, and 15 bases lay in between. This CDR3 spans 16 amino acids.

The rearrangement joins TRBV7-3 to TRBJ1-5, with D perhaps TRBD1 (5 bases). The CDR3 is made up of 16 amino acids. Germline V gene lookup returns CDR1 SGHTA and CDR2 FQGTGA. V lost 6 bases and J lost 0, with 15 bases in between. The CDR3 loop reads CASSRGLTGSNQPQHF. The CDR3 DNA is TGTGCCAGCAGTCGCGGTCTAACAGGTAGCAATCAGCCCCAGCATTTT.

V usage is TRBV4-1 and J usage is TRBJ2-2; D gene uncertain. Looked up from germline, CDR1 is MGHRA and CDR2 is YSYEKL. The CDR3 has 17 amino acids. The ends were cut back, 3 bases at V and 6 bases at J, with 20 bases in the middle. The CDR3 loop reads CASSQNPAAPRSGELFF. In nucleotides, the CDR3 is TGCGCCAGCAGCCAGAACCCCGCCGCGCCGCGATCCGGGGAGCTGTTTTTT.

The chain is built from TRBV5-6 and TRBJ1-1; TRBD1 agrees at 11 bases. The CDR3 runs to 17 residues. Germline trimming cut 3 bases from V and 5 bases from J; bases unmatched to any gene: 12. Germline V CDR1 and CDR2: SGHDT, YYEEEE. CDR3 residues: CASSSADRGPERTEAFF. The CDR3 nucleotides are TGTGCCAGCAGCTCTGCGGACAGGGGGCCAGAGAGGACTGAAGCTTTCTTT.

The rearrangement links TRBV28 to TRBJ2-3; a weak D match, TRBD2 (5 bases). Trimming cost V 6 bases and J 4 bases, with 20 bases left between them. The CDR3 spans 16 residues. Germline CDR1 is MDHEN and CDR2 is SYDVKM. CDR3 amino acids: CASRSPFTRDPDTQYF. CDR3 in DNA: TGTGCCAGCAGGTCCCCATTTACTAGGGATCCAGATACGCAGTATTTT.

This chain uses TRBV6-5 with TRBJ2-5; 7 bases align to TRBD1. This CDR3 comprises 14 residues. V trimming: 1 base; J trimming: 3 bases; junction bases outside the gene matches: 2. The germline CDR1 and CDR2 sequences are MNHEY and SVGAGI. This chain's CDR3 is CASSYFGTEETQYF. CDR3 nucleotides: TGTGCCAGCAGTTACTTCGGGACAGAAGAGACCCAGTACTTC.

The CDR3 sequence: CASSYRTQGQETQYF. CDR3 DNA: TGTGCCAGCAGTTACAGAACTCAGGGTCAAGAGACCCAGTACTTC. The rearrangement uses TRBV6-5 and TRBJ2-5; possible D gene TRBD1, 5 bases. Trimming removed 2 bases from V and 2 bases from J, with 12 bases in between. The CDR3 is 15 amino acids. Germline V lookup: CDR1 MNHEY, CDR2 SVGAGI.